The 27 T cell receptor beta chains in this list originate from one sample, sequenced in a study of glioma-infiltrating T cells. The iRepertoire nested amplicon-rescue multiplex PCR amplified TCR alpha and beta CDR3s from RNA. Each CDR3 protein gets one entry after TCRdb re-called the multiplex PCR reads with MiXCR. The sample shows about 380,000 distinct CDR3 sequences, roughly two fifths of them seen only once. Sequenced input: glioma tissue, nonneoplastic brain tissue, or PBMCs (not recorded which). The receptors shown here come from a human donor with low-grade glioma or glioblastoma, undergoing nonglioma brain surgery, or in good health (not recorded which).

On this clonotype: A read error is possible here, since a much larger clone lies one base away. The V and J genes are TRBV27 and TRBJ1-2; D is ambiguous. Deletions cut 5 bases from V and 2 bases from J, with 12 bases between. Germline CDR1 and CDR2: MNHEY and SMNVEV (reference sequence). The CDR3 is 14 amino acids. The CDR3 region has the DNA TGTGCCAGCAGTCGAAAACAGCTCAACTATGGCTACACCTTC. This codes for CASSRKQLNYGYTF.

This clonotype occurred many times. The chain combines TRBV27 with TRBJ1-1; D is undetermined. Trimming stripped 1 base from V and 8 bases from J, with 8 bases between. The CDR3 loop spans 12 amino acids. Germline-derived CDR1 and CDR2 are MNHEY and SMNVEV (reference sequence). CDR3 nucleotide sequence: TGTGCCAGCAGTTTATTGGGCAGCGAAGCTTTCTTT. Its protein product is CASSLLGSEAFF.

The V and J genes are TRBV7-2 and TRBJ2-3; D not certain. Trimming took 4 bases from V and 5 from J, leaving 13 bases between them. Germline V gives CDR1 SGHTA, CDR2 FQGNSA. This CDR3 comprises 14 residues. CDR3 bases: TGTGCCAGCAGCTCCACCTACTCAGTAGATACGCAGTATTTT. Translation: CASSSTYSVDTQYF.

Worth noting for this clonotype: A much larger clonotype is one base distant, so this may be a read error. V is TRBV11-2 and J is TRBJ2-1, with TRBD2 matching over 11 bases. The CDR3 is 15 amino acids. Germline loops: CDR1 SGHAT, CDR2 FQNNGV. CDR3 nucleotides: TGTGCCAGCAGTTTGGGGACTAGCGGCGACAATGAGCGGTTCTTC. It encodes CASSLGTSGDNERFF.

The chain has TRBV2 and TRBJ2-3; 7 nucleotides line up with TRBD1. CDR3 length: 13 amino acids. The J segment lost 4 bases and the V segment lost 6 bases, leaving 4 bases of the junction unmatched. Germline V gene lookup returns CDR1 SNHLY and CDR2 FYNNEI. The CDR3 DNA reads TGTGCCAGCAGACAGGGGAGCGCAGATACGCAGTATTTT. This encodes CASRQGSADTQYF.

This clonotype occurred a few times. This chain links TRBV4-3 with TRBJ1-5; D is unclear. Germline V gene lookup returns CDR1 LGHNA and CDR2 YSLEER. There are 13 residues in the CDR3. With 0 bases removed from V and 5 bases from J, the gap between germline ends came to 5 bases. Here the CDR3 reads CASSQEVYQPQHF. CDR3 bases: TGCGCCAGCAGCCAAGAGGTGTATCAGCCCCAGCATTTT.

This clonotype was seen only a few times. This sequence joins TRBV2 and TRBJ1-2, with TRBD1 as a possible D gene (6 bases). The CDR3 length is 13 residues. The germline V gene has CDR1 SNHLY and CDR2 FYNNEI. Trimming left V 0 bases short and J 9 bases short, with 11 bases between. The CDR3 sequence is CASSEASTGRYTF. DNA for the CDR3: TGTGCCAGCAGTGAAGCCTCGACAGGCCGCTACACCTTC. The full variable domain, with the rest looked up from reference TRBV2 and TRBJ1-2, is EPEVTQTPSHQVTQMGQEVILRCVPISNHLYFYWYRQILGQKVEFLVSFYNNEISEKSEIFDDQFSVERPDGSNFTLKIRSTKLEDSAMYFCASSEASTGRYTFGSGTRLTVV.

This clonotype was picked up many times. The chain joins TRBV7-2 to TRBJ1-1; D unresolved. V was trimmed by 1 base and J by 0 bases, leaving 9 bases between them. The CDR3 is made up of 15 amino acids. The germline V gene encodes CDR1 SGHTA and CDR2 FQGNSA. The chain's CDR3 is CASSLDDTMNTEAFF. The DNA of the CDR3 is TGTGCCAGCAGCTTAGATGACACCATGAACACTGAAGCTTTCTTT.

This clonotype showed up many times. Likely a read error: the CDR3 ends without its conserved phenylalanine or tryptophan. No DNA is shown, since the ends of the CDR3 on it are uncertain; the CDR3 is the one TCRdb lists. V is TRBV20-1 and J is TRBJ1-2; no DNA check was done on the table's D call, TRBD1. Inclusive of both ends, the CDR3 amounts to 9 amino acids. CDR1 is DFQATT, CDR2 SNEGSKA, per germline (reference sequence). CDR3 protein: CSANRQGKV.

Concerning this clonotype: One base away lies a much larger clone, so this may be a sequencing read error. The J gene is TRBJ2-5, the V gene TRBV27; D is uncertain. CDR1 and CDR2 (germline): MNHEY, SMNVEV (reference sequence). The CDR3 has 10 amino acids. Here the CDR3 DNA reads TGTGCCAGCGGTCTGCGGACCAAGTACTTC. It yields the protein CASGLRTKYF.

With respect to this clonotype: Since a much larger clone is just one base distant, this may be a read error. This CDR3 is CATSTLGDSEKLFF. In DNA form, the CDR3 reads TGTGCCACCAGCACTCTCGGGGATTCTGAAAAACTGTTTTTT. The V gene is TRBV15, the J gene TRBJ1-4; D call uncertain. From germline, CDR1 is LNHNV and CDR2 YYDKDF (reference sequence). There are 14 residues in the CDR3. Trimming removed 4 bases at V and 7 bases at J, with 13 bases between.

Comments on this clonotype: A much larger clone lies one base from this, so it may be a read error. Likely a read error: the CDR3 ends without its conserved phenylalanine or tryptophan. The chain employs TRBV25-1 and TRBJ2-7, with 7 bases fitting TRBD1. This CDR3 has 15 residues. Germline values: CDR1 MGHDK, CDR2 SYGVNS. The junction had 5 bases not matched to a gene; V was cut back by 3 bases and J by 0 bases. Written as DNA, the CDR3 is TGTGCCAGCAGTGAGGGGACAGCCTACTCCTACGAGCAGTACCTC. This encodes CASSEGTAYSYEQYL.

Worth noting for this clonotype: The germline gene is not matched at one end of the junction; a read error may be the cause. The chain uses TRBV20-1 and TRBJ2-1, with a possible D match to TRBD2 (6 bases). Germline V gene sequence: CDR1 DFQATT, CDR2 SNEGSKA (reference sequence). This CDR3 region has 17 residues. The CDR3 spells CSARDYGGPASYSEQFF. CDR3 DNA sequence: TGCAGTGCTAGAGATTACGGGGGACCAGCGTCCTACAGTGAGCAGTTCTTC.

This sequence joins TRBV28 and TRBJ2-7; D might be TRBD2 (5 bases). The CDR3 contains 16 residues. Trimming took 1 base from V and 4 from J, leaving 17 bases between them. The germline CDR1 and CDR2 sequences are MDHEN and SYDVKM. CDR3 sequence: CASSLLERRGPYEQYF. The CDR3 nucleotides are TGTGCCAGCAGTTTATTAGAACGGAGAGGGCCTTACGAGCAGTACTTC.

This clonotype came up a few times. The chain recombines TRBV27 with TRBJ1-5; no clear D gene. Germline CDR1 reads MNHEY; CDR2 reads SMNVEV (reference sequence). Trimming removed 6 bases from V and 0 bases from J, with 6 bases in between. This CDR3 has 13 amino acids. CDR3 coding DNA: TGTGCCAGCAGCCGCTATAGCAATCAGCCCCAGCATTTT. Translated: CASSRYSNQPQHF.

Notes on this clonotype: This may be a read error, as it is one base from a much larger clone. The chain couples TRBV6-2 or TRBV6-3 to TRBJ1-2, with D hard to call. Germline V CDR1 and CDR2: MNHEY, SVGEGT. The CDR3 spans 11 residues. CDR3 in amino acids: CASSPGNGYIF. The CDR3, as DNA: TGTGCCAGCAGCCCCGGGAATGGCTACATCTTC.

In this sample, this clonotype turned up a few times. This chain links TRBV18 with TRBJ1-5; a possible D gene is TRBD1 (6 bases). Deletions cut 3 bases from V and 4 bases from J, with 10 bases between. Per germline, CDR1 KGHSH and CDR2 LQKENI. This CDR3 is 14 amino acids long. CDR3 DNA sequence: TGTGCCAGCTCACCTCAGGGGCCGAATCAGCCCCAGCATTTT. It encodes CASSPQGPNQPQHF. The full variable domain, with the rest looked up from reference TRBV18 and TRBJ1-5, is NAGVMQNPRHLVRRRGQEARLRCSPMKGHSHVYWYRQLPEEGLKFMVYLQKENIIDESGMPKERFSAEFPKEGPSILRIQQVVRGDSAAYFCASSPQGPNQPQHFGDGTRLSIL.

This chain connects TRBV20-1 to TRBJ2-1, with D perhaps matching TRBD1 (6 bases). CDR1 and CDR2 from the germline V gene are DFQATT and SNEGSKA (reference sequence). The CDR3 has 15 amino acids. V was cut by 0 bases and J by 3 bases, with 12 bases left in between. CDR3 in DNA: TGCAGTGCTAGAGACCCCGAGGGGGACTACAATGAGCAGTTCTTC. This encodes CSARDPEGDYNEQFF.

Here the CDR3 DNA reads TGTGCCAGCAGCTTAGGCGGAGATGGAGAGCAGTACTTC. Translation: CASSLGGDGEQYF. This chain joins TRBV7-6 and TRBJ2-7, with D unresolved. V was pared by 1 base and J by 7 bases, with 11 bases between. From germline, CDR1 is SGHVS and CDR2 FNYEAQ. This CDR3 contains 13 residues. The whole variable domain, filled in from reference TRBV7-6 and TRBJ2-7, reads GAGVSQSPRYKVTKRGQDVALRCDPISGHVSLYWYRQALGQGPEFLTYFNYEAQQDKSGLPNDRFSAERPEGSISTLTIQRTEQRDSAMYRCASSLGGDGEQYFGPGTRLTVT.

This chain uses TRBV7-9 with TRBJ1-1; unclear D gene. The CDR3 consists of 14 residues. Per germline, CDR1 SEHNR and CDR2 FQNEAQ (reference sequence). V was trimmed by 2 bases and J by 1 base, leaving 8 bases between them. The CDR3 bases are TGTGCCAGCAGCTTACAGCAGGCGAACACTGAAGCTTTCTTT. Protein product: CASSLQQANTEAFF.

This sequence joins TRBV28 and TRBJ2-5; 8 bases agree with TRBD1. Trimming at V came to 1 base and at J to 3 bases, leaving 4 bases not matched to a gene. Germline lookup yields CDR1 MDHEN and CDR2 SYDVKM. This CDR3 is built from 15 residues. The CDR3 DNA is TGTGCCAGCAGTTTATTCGGACAGGGAGAAGAGACCCAGTACTTC. It is translated as CASSLFGQGEETQYF.

This chain joins TRBV6-2 or TRBV6-3 and TRBJ2-7; D may match TRBD1 or TRBD2 (5 bases each). CDR3 length equals 14 residues. Germline CDR1 and CDR2: MNHEY and SVGEGT. Trimming took off 1 base at V and 5 bases at J, with 12 bases between the two ends. The CDR3 region is CASSYFGDRHEQYF. CDR3 nucleotides: TGTGCCAGCAGTTACTTTGGGGACCGCCACGAGCAGTACTTC.

In this sample, this clonotype turned up a few times. The V gene is TRBV4-1, the J gene TRBJ2-7, with D possibly being TRBD2 (6 bases). With 3 bases removed from V and 4 bases from J, the gap between germline ends came to 16 bases. CDR3 size: 15 residues. From germline, CDR1 is MGHRA and CDR2 YSYEKL. CDR3 sequence (DNA): TGCGCCAGCAGCCAGCACCGGGACTTAAGTTACGAGCAGTACTTC. Amino acid sequence: CASSQHRDLSYEQYF.

J is TRBJ2-7 and V is TRBV20-1; no firm D call. Germline lookup yields CDR1 DFQATT and CDR2 SNEGSKA (reference sequence). This CDR3 has 11 residues. V was trimmed by 5 bases and J by 6 bases, leaving 11 bases between them. In nucleotides, the CDR3 is TGCAGTGCTCAGAAACTACTCGAGCAGTACTTC. It translates to CSAQKLLEQYF.

The genes are TRBV6-5 and TRBJ2-5, with D perhaps being TRBD1 or TRBD2 (5 bases each). The CDR3 runs to 16 residues. CDR1 and CDR2 from the germline V gene are MNHEY and SVGAGI. The V gene lost 4 bases and the J gene lost 3 bases, with 18 bases spanning the gap. The DNA of the CDR3 is TGTGCCAGCAGTTTCACCCTTTCGGGGACGGAAGAGACCCAGTACTTC. Translation: CASSFTLSGTEETQYF.

The chain links TRBV20-1 to TRBJ1-4, with D possibly matching TRBD1 (5 bases). Trimming took 3 bases from V and 0 from J, leaving 20 bases between them. Germline CDR1 and CDR2: DFQATT and SNEGSKA (reference sequence). The CDR3 is 18 residues long. This chain's CDR3 is CSASHRSFPQATNEKLFF. For the CDR3, the DNA is TGCAGTGCTAGCCACAGGTCGTTCCCGCAGGCAACTAATGAAAAACTGTTTTTT.

The rearrangement links TRBV11-1 to TRBJ2-5, with D tentatively TRBD1 (6 bases). The V gene's germline CDR1 is SGHAT and CDR2 FQDESV (reference sequence). Trimming removed 5 bases at V and 2 bases at J, with 24 bases between. The CDR3 is 18 amino acids. CDR3 in DNA: TGTGCCAGCAGCCCCTGGCTACTAGGCAGGGGAAGGCAAGAGACCCAGTACTTC. Translating gives CASSPWLLGRGRQETQYF.